The present entry profiles one T cell receptor beta chain with its context. Its specificity is unknown. The sample is drawn from a study of OX40 agonist ivuxolimab in advanced cancers. V lost 4 bases to trimming and J lost 4 bases; unmatched junction nucleotides: 7. Germline CDR1 is MNHEY and CDR2 is SVGAGI. The length of the CDR3 is 16 residues. Some clones are missing from TCRdb's copy, which holds only in-frame ones; the method was immunoSEQ multiplex PCR. Counted here are about 79,000 clones, 94% occurring once; the ten biggest clones make up about 10%. Study results and limitations: Averaged across samples, CD8+ T cells carried more expanded clones than CD4+ did. Among the nonresponders, some also had low normalized T-cell clonal expansion.

No patient had autoimmune disease or received systemic immunosuppression. V gene TRBV6-5 combines with J gene TRBJ2-1, with 10 bases identical to TRBD2. The clonotype was recovered from an adult with an advanced solid tumor such as melanoma, head and neck, liver or kidney cancer. Sequencing was performed on CD4+ or CD8+ T cells sorted from blood, taken in a trial of the OX40 agonist ivuxolimab. The CDR3 region is CASSSAWTSGYNEQFF. For the CDR3, the DNA is TGTGCCAGCAGTTCAGCGTGGACTAGCGGTTACAATGAGCAGTTCTTC.